These 32 T cell receptor beta chains were sequenced from one sample in a study of control samples from healthy donors and cancer patients. Clones were sequenced by immunoSEQ multiplex PCR, and TCRdb holds only the in-frame ones, with some missing. The repertoire holds around 71,000 clones, with more than 70% as singletons. The sequencing input was PBMCs. The receptors derive from a woman aged 50 to 60 with head and neck cancer.

This clone was detected once. V gene TRBV30 combines with J gene TRBJ1-2, with D unresolved. From germline, CDR1 is GTSNPN and CDR2 SVGIG (reference sequence). The CDR3 totals 11 residues. The ends were cut back, 0 bases at V and 8 bases at J, with 7 bases in the middle. The CDR3 DNA reads as TGTGCCTGGAGTGTAGGGTCCGGCTACACCTTC. This translates into CAWSVGSGYTF.

This clone was detected only once. This rearrangement joins TRBV5-4 to TRBJ2-6; 7 bases match TRBD1. Germline trimming cut 3 bases from V and 2 bases from J; bases unmatched to any gene: 8. Per the germline V gene, CDR1 is SGHNT and CDR2 is YYREEE (reference sequence). The CDR3 covers 17 residues. Here the CDR3 DNA reads TGTGCCAGCAGCTCTGAACTGACAGGGACTGGGGCCAACGTCCTGACTTTC. This encodes CASSSELTGTGANVLTF. Drawing the rest from reference TRBV5-4 and TRBJ2-6, the complete variable domain is ETGVTQSPTHLIKTRGQQVTLRCSSQSGHNTVSWYQQALGQGPQFIFQYYREEENGRGNFPPRFSGLQFPNYSSELNVNALELDDSALYLCASSSELTGTGANVLTFGAGSRLTVL.

This chain links TRBV6-2 or TRBV6-3 with TRBJ2-5; TRBD2 might be the D (6 bases). The CDR3 loop spans 13 amino acids. Trimming stripped 2 bases from V and 5 bases from J, with 9 bases between. Germline V CDR1 and CDR2: MNHEY, SVGEGT. The CDR3 DNA reads TGTGCCAGCAGTTACAGGGCGGGGGAGACCCAGTACTTC. Translated: CASSYRAGETQYF.

On this clone: Germline is not matched at one junction end, which may reflect a read error. This rearrangement joins TRBV10-3 to TRBJ2-7; no reliable D call. The CDR3 sequence is 12 residues long. Germline CDR1 ENHRY, CDR2 SYGVKD. For the CDR3, the DNA is TGTGCCATCAGTGAGCTTAGAGAAGAAACCCTATTC. The encoded protein is CAISELREETLF.

This clone appeared once. The rearrangement uses TRBV30 and TRBJ2-2, with a tentative D call TRBD1 (6 bases). Germline-derived CDR1 and CDR2 are GTSNPN and SVGIG (reference sequence). V was trimmed by 0 bases and J by 6 bases, leaving 11 bases between them. CDR3 length equals 14 residues. CDR3 bases: TGTGCCTGGAGTGTACTGACAGGCCCCGGGGAGCTGTTTTTT. Protein sequence: CAWSVLTGPGELFF.

This clone was counted between two and nine times. Here the CDR3 reads CASSGETGPQQYF. The CDR3 DNA sequence: TGCGCCAGCAGCGGAGAAACGGGACCGCAGCAGTACTTC. The gene calls are TRBV5-1 and TRBJ2-7; either TRBD1 or TRBD2 may supply D (5 bases each). This CDR3 has 13 residues. The V end was cut by 4 bases, the J end by 8 bases, with 16 bases between. Germline V CDR1 and CDR2: SGHRS, YFSETQ.

The V call is TRBV7-2, the J call TRBJ2-3; TRBD2 agrees at 13 bases. The CDR3 is 18 residues long. With V trimmed by 1 base and J by 2 bases, 6 bases remained unmatched. Looked up from germline, CDR1 is SGHTA and CDR2 is FQGNSA. This CDR3 reads CASSLESLAGGITDTQYF. The DNA of the CDR3 is TGTGCCAGCAGCTTAGAATCACTAGCGGGGGGGATCACAGATACGCAGTATTTT.

The chain employs TRBV15 and TRBJ2-3; possible D gene TRBD2, 6 bases. Germline values: CDR1 LNHNV, CDR2 YYDKDF (reference sequence). There are 16 residues in the CDR3. V was cut by 0 bases and J by 2 bases, with 12 bases left in between. CDR3 DNA sequence: TGTGCCACCAGCAGAGAAGCGGGCACGGTCACAGATACGCAGTATTTT. It encodes CATSREAGTVTDTQYF.

V is TRBV30 and J is TRBJ2-2; D may correspond to TRBD1 or TRBD2 (5 bases each). The V end lost 3 bases, the J end lost 7 bases, and 18 bases lay between the germline ends. Germline-derived CDR1 and CDR2 are GTSNPN and SVGIG (reference sequence). The CDR3 sequence is 15 residues long. This CDR3 is CAWRGREIINGELFF. The CDR3 DNA is TGTGCCTGGAGAGGCAGGGAGATAATTAACGGGGAGCTGTTTTTT.

This chain joins TRBV6-5 and TRBJ2-1; D gene ambiguous. CDR1 MNHEY and CDR2 SVGAGI come from the germline V gene. V was trimmed by 6 bases and J by 9 bases, leaving 15 bases between them. This CDR3 is built from 13 residues. The CDR3 nucleotides read TGTGCCAGCAGCCCCCCCCCAAGGAGTGAGCAGTTCTTC. Translating it yields CASSPPPRSEQFF.

This clone showed up just a few times. This chain joins TRBV6-5 and TRBJ1-2, with 11 nucleotides matching TRBD1. Looked up from germline, CDR1 is MNHEY and CDR2 is SVGAGI. With V trimmed by 6 bases and J by 4 bases, 7 bases remained unmatched. The CDR3 has 15 amino acids. The CDR3 sequence: CASSQGQGGAYGYTF. In DNA form, the CDR3 reads TGTGCCAGCAGCCAGGGACAGGGGGGCGCCTATGGCTACACCTTC.

The J gene is TRBJ1-6, the V gene TRBV6-5; no clear D. Germline assignment: CDR1 MNHEY and CDR2 SVGAGI. Deletions cut 10 bases from V and 10 bases from J, with 20 bases between. The CDR3 covers 14 residues. The CDR3 DNA is TGTGCCATCCGCCTCCAGGAGTCTGGGTCACCCCTCCACTTT. It specifies CAIRLQESGSPLHF.

The J gene is TRBJ1-3, the V gene TRBV4-1; TRBD1 might be the D (6 bases). CDR3 length: 15 residues. Deletions cut 0 bases from V and 0 bases from J, with 6 bases between. Germline values: CDR1 MGHRA, CDR2 YSYEKL. Written as DNA, the CDR3 is TGCGCCAGCAGCCAAGAGGGGGCCTCTGGAAACACCATATATTTT. This translates into CASSQEGASGNTIYF.

This clone was seen only a few times. The chain is built from TRBV15 and TRBJ2-3; D is undetermined. The length of the CDR3 is 14 residues. Trimming took off 0 bases at V and 2 bases at J, with 6 bases between the two ends. Germline loops: CDR1 LNHNV, CDR2 YYDKDF (reference sequence). Written as DNA, the CDR3 is TGTGCCACCAGCAGAGATAGTCCCACAGATACGCAGTATTTT. It encodes CATSRDSPTDTQYF. Full variable domain (outside the CDR3, taken from reference TRBV15 and TRBJ2-3): DAMVIQNPRYQVTQFGKPVTLSCSQTLNHNVMYWYQQKSSQAPKLLFHYYDKDFNNEADTPDNFQSRRPNTSFCFLDIRSPGLGDTAMYLCATSRDSPTDTQYFGPGTRLTVL.

Only one count was recorded for this clone. The chain combines TRBV5-4 with TRBJ2-1; D gene unclear. Germline CDR1 is SGHNT and CDR2 is YYREEE (reference sequence). CDR3 size: 15 residues. V was cut by 1 base and J by 4 bases, with 12 bases left in between. The CDR3 DNA reads TGTGCCAGCAGCTTGTACAGCCAGACTTACAATGAGCAGTTCTTC. Translation: CASSLYSQTYNEQFF.

The table lists this clone with a few counts. This sequence joins TRBV5-5 and TRBJ2-2; 11 bases are a match to TRBD1. Trimming at V came to 4 bases and at J to 6 bases, leaving 5 bases not matched to a gene. This CDR3 spans 15 amino acids. Germline-derived CDR1 and CDR2 are SGHKS and YYEKEE (reference sequence). The CDR3 reads CASSPGTGGAGELFF. The CDR3 DNA reads as TGTGCCAGCAGCCCAGGGACAGGGGGGGCCGGGGAGCTGTTTTTT.

The table lists this clone with a count of one. The chain joins TRBV3-1 (or the pseudogene TRBV3-2) to TRBJ1-1; 7 bases match TRBD1. This CDR3 spans 15 amino acids. The germline CDR1 and CDR2 sequences are LGHDT and YNNKEL (reference sequence). V shed 0 bases, J shed 2 bases, and the junction held 3 bases outside the gene matches. This CDR3 reads CASSQEGQRNTEAFF. CDR3 DNA sequence: TGTGCCAGCAGCCAAGAGGGACAGCGTAACACTGAAGCTTTCTTT.

The rearrangement joins TRBV10-1 to TRBJ2-3; D is perhaps TRBD2 (5 bases). Germline assignment: CDR1 WNHNN and CDR2 SYGVQD (reference sequence). The CDR3 runs 15 residues. V lost 0 bases and J 4 bases, leaving 11 bases between the germline ends. CDR3 in amino acids: CASSESGSDSDTQYF. The CDR3 DNA reads as TGCGCCAGCAGTGAGTCAGGGAGTGACTCAGATACGCAGTATTTT.

This sequence joins TRBV28 and TRBJ1-2, with D tentatively TRBD1 (5 bases). The CDR3 spans 15 residues. Trimming left V 4 bases short and J 0 bases short, with 12 bases between. Per germline, CDR1 MDHEN and CDR2 SYDVKM. The CDR3 DNA sequence: TGTGCCAGCAGTTACCTTGACAGCGCTAACTATGGCTACACCTTC. Its translation: CASSYLDSANYGYTF.

This chain joins TRBV28 and TRBJ2-7; D may be TRBD1 (6 bases). This CDR3 is 15 amino acids long. Per germline, CDR1 MDHEN and CDR2 SYDVKM. V gave up 7 bases and J gave up 0 bases, with 16 bases separating them. The CDR3 DNA follows: TGTGCCAGCAACCTGGGACATTCGAGCTCCTACGAGCAGTACTTC. This encodes CASNLGHSSSYEQYF.

The chain is built from TRBV16 and TRBJ2-1, with unresolved D. Germline values: CDR1 KGHSY, CDR2 FQNENV. V was cut by 0 bases and J by 0 bases, with 9 bases left in between. This CDR3 is 16 amino acids long. The CDR3 loop reads CASSQSRPSSYNEQFF. CDR3 coding DNA: TGTGCCAGCAGCCAATCCCGTCCGAGCTCCTACAATGAGCAGTTCTTC.

The gene calls are TRBV5-1 and TRBJ1-6, with TRBD1 identical over 9 bases. The CDR3 extends over 13 amino acids. Germline V gene data show CDR1 as SGHRS and CDR2 as YFSETQ. J lost 10 bases, V lost 3 bases, and 2 bases had no gene match. CDR3 nucleotide sequence: TGCGCCAGCAGCTGGGACAGGGACTCACCCCTCCACTTT. Translating it yields CASSWDRDSPLHF.

The V gene is TRBV14, the J gene TRBJ1-4; no reliable D call. The CDR3 totals 15 residues. Germline V gene lookup returns CDR1 SGHDN and CDR2 FVKESK. V was trimmed by 5 bases and J by 4 bases, leaving 14 bases between them. The CDR3 reads CASSIRSDLNEKLFF. The CDR3 DNA sequence: TGTGCCAGCAGCATCCGGTCTGACCTTAATGAAAAACTGTTTTTT.

The CDR3 DNA sequence: TGCGCCAGCAGTGTTAGACAGACCGGGGAGCTGTTTTTT. As protein: CASSVRQTGELFF. This chain uses TRBV10-1 with TRBJ2-2; a possible D gene is TRBD1 (5 bases). CDR1 is WNHNN and CDR2 is SYGVQD in the germline V gene (reference sequence). Trimming stripped 4 bases from V and 5 bases from J, with 8 bases between. The length of the CDR3 is 13 residues.

This rearrangement joins TRBV5-6 to TRBJ1-1; TRBD1 agrees at 9 bases. The germline gives CDR1 SGHDT, CDR2 YYEEEE. The V segment lost 3 bases and the J segment 4 bases; nucleotides outside the gene matches: 1. The CDR3 contains 13 residues. The CDR3: CASSSTGGTEAFF. The CDR3 DNA is TGTGCCAGCAGCTCGACAGGGGGCACTGAAGCTTTCTTT.

This rearrangement joins TRBV28 to TRBJ1-1; D is uncertain. CDR1 is MDHEN and CDR2 is SYDVKM in the germline V gene. This CDR3 region has 15 residues. The ends were cut back, 4 bases at V and 0 bases at J, with 12 bases in the middle. The CDR3 DNA is TGTGCCAGCAGTTACACGGCCCTTATGAACACTGAAGCTTTCTTT. This translates into CASSYTALMNTEAFF.

This chain connects TRBV19 to TRBJ2-7, with 10 bases fitting TRBD1. V gave up 6 bases and J gave up 2 bases; unmatched junction bases: 4. There are 14 residues in the CDR3. The germline CDR1 and CDR2 sequences are LNHDA and SQIVND (reference sequence). CDR3 region: CASRGQGGTYEQYF. In DNA, the CDR3 is TGTGCCAGTAGAGGACAGGGGGGTACCTACGAGCAGTACTTC.

The rearrangement uses TRBV7-2 and TRBJ2-7, with 9 bases that match TRBD2. The CDR3 totals 18 residues. J lost 9 bases, V lost 2 bases, and 20 bases had no gene match. Germline V CDR1 and CDR2: SGHTA, FQGNSA. CDR3 in amino acids: CASSLSRATGTSLLGQYF. The CDR3 DNA is TGTGCCAGCAGCTTAAGTAGAGCGACGGGGACTAGCCTCCTGGGGCAGTACTTC.

The chain uses TRBV18 and TRBJ1-5; D is perhaps TRBD1 (5 bases). V lost 3 bases to trimming and J lost 5 bases, with 11 bases between them. This CDR3 comprises 14 residues. CDR1 is KGHSH, CDR2 LQKENI, per germline. The CDR3 region has the DNA TGTGCCAGCTCACCGCGGCAGGGAGATCAGCCCCAGCATTTT. Protein product: CASSPRQGDQPQHF.

This clone was seen only a few times. This chain links TRBV7-2 with TRBJ2-3; TRBD2 matches 7 bases. The CDR3 sequence is 16 residues long. V shed 0 bases, J shed 2 bases, and the junction held 5 bases outside the gene matches. Germline assignment: CDR1 SGHTA and CDR2 FQGNSA. Written as DNA, the CDR3 is TGTGCCAGCAGCTTAGCGGGGCGGGGGTACACAGATACGCAGTATTTT. It yields the protein CASSLAGRGYTDTQYF. Full variable domain (outside the CDR3, taken from reference TRBV7-2 and TRBJ2-3): GAGVSQSPSNKVTEKGKDVELRCDPISGHTALYWYRQSLGQGLEFLIYFQGNSAPDKSGLPSDRFSAERTGGSVSTLTIQRTQQEDSAVYLCASSLAGRGYTDTQYFGPGTRLTVL.

The chain employs TRBV4-2 and TRBJ2-3; TRBD2 agrees at 7 bases. Germline CDR1 and CDR2: LGHNA and YNFKEQ. This CDR3 has 14 amino acids. Trimming took 0 bases from V and 4 from J; bases not matched to a gene: 1. The CDR3 spells CASSQDAGADTQYF. In DNA form, the CDR3 reads TGTGCCAGCAGCCAAGATGCGGGAGCAGATACGCAGTATTTT.

V and J are TRBV7-2 and TRBJ1-2; TRBD1 matches 11 bases. The trim removed 1 base at V and 6 bases at J, leaving 4 bases unmatched. There are 15 residues in the CDR3. Germline values: CDR1 SGHTA, CDR2 FQGNSA. In nucleotides, the CDR3 is TGTGCCAGCAGCTTAGGGTTGGGACAGGGGGATGGCTACACCTTC. Translated: CASSLGLGQGDGYTF.